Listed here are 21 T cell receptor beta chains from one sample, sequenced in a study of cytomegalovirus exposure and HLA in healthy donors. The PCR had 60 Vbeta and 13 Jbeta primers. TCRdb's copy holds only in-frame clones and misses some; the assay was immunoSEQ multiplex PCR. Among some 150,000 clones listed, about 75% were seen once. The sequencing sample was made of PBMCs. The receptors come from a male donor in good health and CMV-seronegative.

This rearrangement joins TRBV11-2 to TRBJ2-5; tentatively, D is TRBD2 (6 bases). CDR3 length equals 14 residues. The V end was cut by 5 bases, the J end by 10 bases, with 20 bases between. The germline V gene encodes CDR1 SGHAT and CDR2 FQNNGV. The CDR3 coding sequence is TGTGCCAGCAGCGGAGGGTATGGATTTGGAGGCCAGTACTTC. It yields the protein CASSGGYGFGGQYF.

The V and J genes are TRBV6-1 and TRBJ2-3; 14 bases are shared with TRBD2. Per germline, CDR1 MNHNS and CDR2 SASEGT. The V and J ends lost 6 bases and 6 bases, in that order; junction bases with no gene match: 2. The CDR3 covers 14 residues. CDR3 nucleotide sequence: TGTGCCAGCAGCCGGACTAGCGGGGGGGATACGCAGTATTTT. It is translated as CASSRTSGGDTQYF.

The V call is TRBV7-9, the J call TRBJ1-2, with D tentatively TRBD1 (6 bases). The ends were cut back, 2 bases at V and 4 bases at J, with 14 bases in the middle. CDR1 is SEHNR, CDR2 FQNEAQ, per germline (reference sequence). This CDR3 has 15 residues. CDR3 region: CASSLMADSPYGYTF. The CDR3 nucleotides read TGTGCCAGCAGCTTAATGGCGGACAGTCCCTATGGCTACACCTTC.

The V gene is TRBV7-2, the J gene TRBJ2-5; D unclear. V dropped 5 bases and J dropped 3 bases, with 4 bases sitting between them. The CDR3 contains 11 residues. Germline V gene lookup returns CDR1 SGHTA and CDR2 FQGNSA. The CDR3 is CASSIKETQYF. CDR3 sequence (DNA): TGTGCCAGCAGCATAAAAGAGACCCAGTACTTC.

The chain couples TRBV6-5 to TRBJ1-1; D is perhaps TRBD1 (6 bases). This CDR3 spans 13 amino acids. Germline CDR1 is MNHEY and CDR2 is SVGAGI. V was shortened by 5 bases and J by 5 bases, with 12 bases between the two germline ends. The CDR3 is CASSNRVRTEAFF. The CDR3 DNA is TGTGCCAGCAGTAACAGGGTAAGGACTGAAGCTTTCTTT.

CDR3 amino acids: CASSSGQGESQPQHF. CDR3 coding DNA: TGTGCCAGCAGCTCGGGACAGGGGGAAAGTCAGCCCCAGCATTTT. The rearrangement links TRBV6-5 to TRBJ1-5; 11 bases align to TRBD1. The V segment lost 6 bases and the J segment 6 bases; nucleotides outside the gene matches: 7. The CDR3 contains 15 residues. Germline V gene data show CDR1 as MNHEY and CDR2 as SVGAGI.

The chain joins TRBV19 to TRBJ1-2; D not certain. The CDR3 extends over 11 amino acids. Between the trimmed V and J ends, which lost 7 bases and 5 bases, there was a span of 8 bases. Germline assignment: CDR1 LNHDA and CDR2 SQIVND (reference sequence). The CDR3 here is CASMEGYGYTF. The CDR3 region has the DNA TGTGCCAGTATGGAGGGATATGGCTACACCTTC.

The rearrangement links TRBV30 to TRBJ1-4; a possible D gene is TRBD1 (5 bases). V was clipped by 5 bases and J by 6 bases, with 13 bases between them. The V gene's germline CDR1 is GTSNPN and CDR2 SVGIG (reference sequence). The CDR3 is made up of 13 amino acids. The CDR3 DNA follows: TGTGCCTGGGGTACGGGGGTGGATGAAAAACTGTTTTTT. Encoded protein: CAWGTGVDEKLFF.

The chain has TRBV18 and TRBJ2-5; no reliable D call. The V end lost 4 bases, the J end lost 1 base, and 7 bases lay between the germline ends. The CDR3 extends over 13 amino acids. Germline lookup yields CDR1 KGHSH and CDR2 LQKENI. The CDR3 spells CASSQPVQETQYF. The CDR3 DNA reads TGTGCCAGCTCACAACCCGTCCAAGAGACCCAGTACTTC.

CDR3 in amino acids: CACGGRMGYTF. As DNA, the CDR3 is TGTGCCTGCGGCGGTCGGATGGGCTACACCTTC. The chain carries TRBV30 and TRBJ1-2; no clear D gene. Trimming shortened V by 6 bases and J by 8 bases, and 13 bases separated the two germline ends. Germline V gene data show CDR1 as GTSNPN and CDR2 as SVGIG (reference sequence). CDR3 size: 11 residues.

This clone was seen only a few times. The CDR3 DNA reads as TGCGCCAGCAGCCAAGAATGGCGGGTCTCCTACGAGCAGTACTTC. Residues: CASSQEWRVSYEQYF. V and J are TRBV4-3 and TRBJ2-7; D is perhaps TRBD2 (5 bases). V was shortened by 0 bases and J by 0 bases, with 9 bases between the two germline ends. CDR3 length: 15 amino acids. Germline loops: CDR1 LGHNA, CDR2 YSLEER.

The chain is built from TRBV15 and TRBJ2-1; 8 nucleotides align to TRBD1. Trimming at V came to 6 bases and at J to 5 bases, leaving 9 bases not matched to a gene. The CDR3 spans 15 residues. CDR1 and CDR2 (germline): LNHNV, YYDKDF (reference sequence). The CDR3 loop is CATSASRGHDNEQFF. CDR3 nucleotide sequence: TGTGCCACCAGTGCTAGCAGGGGGCACGACAATGAGCAGTTCTTC.

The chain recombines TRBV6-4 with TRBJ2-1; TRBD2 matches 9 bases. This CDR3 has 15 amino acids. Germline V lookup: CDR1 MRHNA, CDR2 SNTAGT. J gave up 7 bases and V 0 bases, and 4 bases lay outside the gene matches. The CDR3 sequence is CASSDSVAGVNEQFF. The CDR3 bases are TGTGCCAGCAGTGACTCGGTAGCGGGAGTAAATGAGCAGTTCTTC.

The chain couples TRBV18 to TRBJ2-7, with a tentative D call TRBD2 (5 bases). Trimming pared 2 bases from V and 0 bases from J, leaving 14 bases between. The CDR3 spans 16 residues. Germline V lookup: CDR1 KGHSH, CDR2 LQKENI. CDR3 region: CASSPSGVISSYEQYF. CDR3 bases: TGTGCCAGCTCACCATCCGGGGTGATTAGCTCCTACGAGCAGTACTTC.

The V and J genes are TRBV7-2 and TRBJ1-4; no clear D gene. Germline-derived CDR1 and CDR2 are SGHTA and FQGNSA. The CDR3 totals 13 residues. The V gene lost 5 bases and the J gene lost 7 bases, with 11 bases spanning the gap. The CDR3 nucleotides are TGTGCCAGCAGCCCCCGGTGGGCTGAAAAACTGTTTTTT. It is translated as CASSPRWAEKLFF.

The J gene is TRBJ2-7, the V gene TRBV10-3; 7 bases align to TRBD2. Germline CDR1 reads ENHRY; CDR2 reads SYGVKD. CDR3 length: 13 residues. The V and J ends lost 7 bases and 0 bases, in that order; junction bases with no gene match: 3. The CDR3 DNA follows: TGTGCCATCAACAGCGGGATCTCCTACGAGCAGTACTTC. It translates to CAINSGISYEQYF.

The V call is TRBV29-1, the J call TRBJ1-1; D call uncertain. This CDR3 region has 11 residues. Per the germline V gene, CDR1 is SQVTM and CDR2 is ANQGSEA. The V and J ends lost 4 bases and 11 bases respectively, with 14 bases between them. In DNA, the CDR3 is TGCAGCGTTGGTGAGGGATTGTGGGCTTTCTTT. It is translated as CSVGEGLWAFF. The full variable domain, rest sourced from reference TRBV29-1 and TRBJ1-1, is SAVISQKPSRDICQRGTSLTIQCQVDSQVTMMFWYRQQPGQSLTLIATANQGSEATYESGFVIDKFPISRPNLTFSTLTVSNMSPEDSSIYLCSVGEGLWAFFGQGTRLTVV.

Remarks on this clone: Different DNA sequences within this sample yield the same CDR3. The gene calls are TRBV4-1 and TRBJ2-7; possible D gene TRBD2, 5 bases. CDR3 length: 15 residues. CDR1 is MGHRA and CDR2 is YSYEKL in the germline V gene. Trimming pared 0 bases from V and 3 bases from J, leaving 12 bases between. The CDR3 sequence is CASSQDPGRSYEQYF. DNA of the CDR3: TGCGCCAGCAGCCAAGACCCGGGAAGGAGCTACGAGCAGTACTTC.

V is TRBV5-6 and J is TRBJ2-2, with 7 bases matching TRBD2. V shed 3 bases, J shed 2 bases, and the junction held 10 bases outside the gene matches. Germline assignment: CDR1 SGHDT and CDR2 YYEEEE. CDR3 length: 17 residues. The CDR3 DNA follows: TGTGCCAGCAGCTCCTTCACTAGCGACATCAACACCGGGGAGCTGTTTTTT. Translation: CASSSFTSDINTGELFF.

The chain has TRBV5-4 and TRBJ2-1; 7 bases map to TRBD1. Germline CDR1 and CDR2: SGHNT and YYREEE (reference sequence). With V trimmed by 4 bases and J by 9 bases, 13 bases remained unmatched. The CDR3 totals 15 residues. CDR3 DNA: TGTGCCAGCAGCATTCTTGACAGGGAATTTAGTGAGCAGTTCTTC. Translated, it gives CASSILDREFSEQFF.

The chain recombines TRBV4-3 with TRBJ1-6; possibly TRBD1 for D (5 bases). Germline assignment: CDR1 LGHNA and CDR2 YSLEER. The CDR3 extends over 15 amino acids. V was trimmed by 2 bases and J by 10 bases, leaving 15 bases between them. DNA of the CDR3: TGCGCCAGCAGCCAAAGATATGGGGGACTCTCACCCCTCCACTTT. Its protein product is CASSQRYGGLSPLHF.